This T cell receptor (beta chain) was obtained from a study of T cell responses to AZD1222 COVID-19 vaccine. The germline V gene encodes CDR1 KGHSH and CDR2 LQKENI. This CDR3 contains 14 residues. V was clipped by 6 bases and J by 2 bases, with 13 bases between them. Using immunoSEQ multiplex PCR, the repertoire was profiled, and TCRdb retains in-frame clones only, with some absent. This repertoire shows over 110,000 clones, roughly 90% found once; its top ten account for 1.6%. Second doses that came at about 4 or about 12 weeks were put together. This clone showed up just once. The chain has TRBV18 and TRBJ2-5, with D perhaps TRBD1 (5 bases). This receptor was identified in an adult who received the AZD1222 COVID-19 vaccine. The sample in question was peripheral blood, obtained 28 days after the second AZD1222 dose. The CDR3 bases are TGTGCCAGCTCCGAATTCAGGGATCAAGAGACCCAGTACTTC. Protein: CASSEFRDQETQYF.